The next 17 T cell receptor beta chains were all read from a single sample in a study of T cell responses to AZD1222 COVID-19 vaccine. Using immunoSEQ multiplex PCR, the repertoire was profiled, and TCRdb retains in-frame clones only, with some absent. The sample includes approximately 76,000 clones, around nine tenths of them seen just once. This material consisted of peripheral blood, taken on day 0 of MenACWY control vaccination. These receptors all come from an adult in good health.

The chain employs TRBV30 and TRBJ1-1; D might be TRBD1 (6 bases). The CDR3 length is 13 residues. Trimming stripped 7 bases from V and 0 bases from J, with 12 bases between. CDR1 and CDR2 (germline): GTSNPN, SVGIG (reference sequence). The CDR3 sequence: CAYTTGMNTEAFF. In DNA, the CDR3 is TGTGCCTATACTACAGGGATGAACACTGAAGCTTTCTTT.

CDR3 coding DNA: TGTGCCAGCAGCTTAGCGTACAGGGAAAAACTGTTTTTT. This encodes CASSLAYREKLFF. The chain links TRBV7-2 to TRBJ1-4, with D possibly being TRBD1 (5 bases). The germline V gene encodes CDR1 SGHTA and CDR2 FQGNSA. There are 13 residues in the CDR3. V was trimmed by 0 bases and J by 8 bases, leaving 7 bases between them. Complete variable domain (other parts from reference TRBV7-2 and TRBJ1-4): GAGVSQSPSNKVTEKGKDVELRCDPISGHTALYWYRQSLGQGLEFLIYFQGNSAPDKSGLPSDRFSAERTGGSVSTLTIQRTQQEDSAVYLCASSLAYREKLFFGSGTQLSVL.

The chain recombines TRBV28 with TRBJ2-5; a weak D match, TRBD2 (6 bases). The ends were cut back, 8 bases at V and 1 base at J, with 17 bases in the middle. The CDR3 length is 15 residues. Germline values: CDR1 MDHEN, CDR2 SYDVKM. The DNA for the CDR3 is TGTGCCAGCCACACCGGTGGGAGGATCCAAGAGACCCAGTACTTC. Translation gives CASHTGGRIQETQYF.

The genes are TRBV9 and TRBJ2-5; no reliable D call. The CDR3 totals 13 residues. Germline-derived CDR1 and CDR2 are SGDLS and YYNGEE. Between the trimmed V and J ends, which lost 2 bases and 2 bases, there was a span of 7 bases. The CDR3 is CASSVERQETQYF. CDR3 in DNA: TGTGCCAGCAGCGTGGAGAGACAAGAGACCCAGTACTTC.

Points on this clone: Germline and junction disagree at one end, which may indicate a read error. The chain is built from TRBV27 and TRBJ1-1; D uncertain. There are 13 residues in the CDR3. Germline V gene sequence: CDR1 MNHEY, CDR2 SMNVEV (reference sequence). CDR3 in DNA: TGTGCCAGCAGTTTATCGTTGAAGACTGAAGCTTTCTTT. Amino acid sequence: CASSLSLKTEAFF.

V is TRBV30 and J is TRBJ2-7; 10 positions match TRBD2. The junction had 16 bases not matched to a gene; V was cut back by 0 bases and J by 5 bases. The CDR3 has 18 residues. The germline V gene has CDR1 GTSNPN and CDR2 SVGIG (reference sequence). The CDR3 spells CAWSVYGLAGVFSHEQYF. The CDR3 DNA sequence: TGTGCCTGGAGTGTATACGGGCTAGCGGGAGTTTTTTCCCACGAGCAGTACTTC.

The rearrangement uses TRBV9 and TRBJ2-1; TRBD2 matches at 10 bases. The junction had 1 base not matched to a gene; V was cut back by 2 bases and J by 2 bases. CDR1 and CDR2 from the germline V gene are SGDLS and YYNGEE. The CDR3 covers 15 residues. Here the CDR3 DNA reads TGTGCCAGCAGCGTCACTAGCGGGACCTACAATGAGCAGTTCTTC. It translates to CASSVTSGTYNEQFF.

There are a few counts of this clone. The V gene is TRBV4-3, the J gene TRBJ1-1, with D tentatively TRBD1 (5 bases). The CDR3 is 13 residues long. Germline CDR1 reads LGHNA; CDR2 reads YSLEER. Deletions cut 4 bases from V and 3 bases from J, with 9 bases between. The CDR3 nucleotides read TGCGCCAGCAGCCCCGGGGGTTACACTGAAGCTTTCTTT. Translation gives CASSPGGYTEAFF.

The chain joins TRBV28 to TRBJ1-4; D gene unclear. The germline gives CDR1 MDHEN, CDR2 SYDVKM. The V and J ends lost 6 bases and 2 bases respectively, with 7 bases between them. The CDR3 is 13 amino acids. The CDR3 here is CASRVTTNEKLFF. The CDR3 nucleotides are TGTGCCAGCAGGGTCACGACTAATGAAAAACTGTTTTTT.

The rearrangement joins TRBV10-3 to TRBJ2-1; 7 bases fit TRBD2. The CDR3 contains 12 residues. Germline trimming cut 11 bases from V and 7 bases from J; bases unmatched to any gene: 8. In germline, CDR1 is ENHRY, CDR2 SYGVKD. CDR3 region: CAGGGGVNEQFF. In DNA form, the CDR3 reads TGTGCCGGTGGGGGGGGTGTGAATGAGCAGTTCTTC.

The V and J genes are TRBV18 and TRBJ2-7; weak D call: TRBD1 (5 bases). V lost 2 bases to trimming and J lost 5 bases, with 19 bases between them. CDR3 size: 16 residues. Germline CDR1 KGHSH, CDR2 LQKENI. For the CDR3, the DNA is TGTGCCAGCTCACCAATCTCCCAGGGCCGTCTGAACGAGCAGTACTTC. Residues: CASSPISQGRLNEQYF.

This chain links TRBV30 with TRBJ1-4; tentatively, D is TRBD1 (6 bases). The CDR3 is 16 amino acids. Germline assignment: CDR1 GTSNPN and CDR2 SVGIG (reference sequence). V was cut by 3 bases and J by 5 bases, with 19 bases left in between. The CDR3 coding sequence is TGTGCCTGGAGCGACCTTGGGGGACACTGGAATGAAAAACTGTTTTTT. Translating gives CAWSDLGGHWNEKLFF.

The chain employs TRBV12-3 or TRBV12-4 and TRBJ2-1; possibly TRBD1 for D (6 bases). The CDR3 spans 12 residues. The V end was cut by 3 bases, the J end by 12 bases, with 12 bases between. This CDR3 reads CASSFPQGAQFF. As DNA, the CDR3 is TGTGCCAGCAGTTTCCCACAGGGCGCGCAGTTCTTC.

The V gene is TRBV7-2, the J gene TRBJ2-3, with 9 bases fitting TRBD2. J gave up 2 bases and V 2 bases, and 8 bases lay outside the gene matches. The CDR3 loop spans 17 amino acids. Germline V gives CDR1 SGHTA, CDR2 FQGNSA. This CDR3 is CASSLSSAGGTTDTQYF. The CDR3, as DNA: TGTGCCAGCAGCTTATCCTCAGCGGGAGGAACCACAGATACGCAGTATTTT.

CDR3 in amino acids: CASSLDRGAEQYF. CDR3 sequence (DNA): TGTGCCAGCAGCTTAGACCGTGGGGCCGAGCAGTACTTC. This chain links TRBV7-9 with TRBJ2-7, with TRBD1 as a possible D gene (5 bases). The germline V gene has CDR1 SEHNR and CDR2 FQNEAQ (reference sequence). The CDR3 covers 13 residues. Trimming took 1 base from V and 6 from J, leaving 10 bases between them.

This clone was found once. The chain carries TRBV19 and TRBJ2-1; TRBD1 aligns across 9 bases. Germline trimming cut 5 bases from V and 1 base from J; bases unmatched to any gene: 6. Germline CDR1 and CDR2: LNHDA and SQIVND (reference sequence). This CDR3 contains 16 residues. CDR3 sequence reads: CASSFGTGWSYNEQFF. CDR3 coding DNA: TGTGCCAGTAGTTTTGGGACAGGGTGGTCCTACAATGAGCAGTTCTTC.

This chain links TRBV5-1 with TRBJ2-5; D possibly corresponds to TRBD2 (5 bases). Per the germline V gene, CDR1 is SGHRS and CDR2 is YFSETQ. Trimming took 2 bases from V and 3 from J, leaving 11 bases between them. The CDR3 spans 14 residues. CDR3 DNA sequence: TGCGCCAGCAGCTTTGGGCACGGGGAAGAGACCCAGTACTTC. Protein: CASSFGHGEETQYF.